This T cell receptor beta chain was observed in a study of early T cells in non-severe SARS-CoV-2 infection. Overall study findings and caveats: Private and CD4 specificities were missed by VDJdb matching, which favored anti-spike CD8 responses.

The sample holds a few counts of this clonotype. What it recognizes is unknown. V gave up 4 bases and J gave up 3 bases, with 14 bases separating them. The germline V gene encodes CDR1 DFQATT and CDR2 SNEGSKA (reference sequence). The CDR3 sequence is 14 residues long. TCRdb called the 5' RACE reads again in MiXCR, with one record for every CDR3 protein. The sample has tens of thousands of distinct CDR3 sequences, around 15% seen once. The sequenced sample consisted of whole blood. This receptor was obtained from an adult who was a healthcare worker with PCR-confirmed SARS-CoV-2 infection or an uninfected control (not recorded which). V and J are TRBV20-1 and TRBJ2-3; TRBD1 or TRBD2 may be the D gene (5 bases each). CDR3: CSAMKRGRTDTQYF. CDR3 coding DNA: TGCAGTGCTATGAAGAGGGGTCGGACAGATACGCAGTATTTT.